The text below deals with one T cell receptor beta chain. The PCR ran on 60 Vbeta and 13 Jbeta primers. The data were produced by immunoSEQ multiplex PCR, yet TCRdb's version contains in-frame clones alone and is incomplete. The table records 35,000 to 45,000 clones, roughly three quarters of them present only once. These data are taken from a study of cytomegalovirus exposure and HLA in healthy donors. CDR1 is MDHEN and CDR2 is SYDVKM in the germline V gene. The CDR3 has 11 amino acids. V lost 6 bases to trimming and J lost 2 bases, with 3 bases between them. Sequenced sample: PBMCs. This receptor was obtained from a woman in her twenties or thirties in good health and CMV-seropositive. The rearrangement links TRBV28 to TRBJ2-3; D gene unclear. CDR3 region: CASSHTDTQYF. The CDR3 nucleotides are TGTGCCAGCAGCCACACAGATACGCAGTATTTT.